These 5 T cell receptor beta chains were sequenced from one sample in a study of CD8 T cells in ankylosing spondylitis. TCRdb reprocessed the 5' RACE reads via MiXCR and lists one record per CDR3 protein. The sample includes 30,000 to 40,000 distinct CDR3 sequences, 10% of them seen just once. Sequencing was performed on blood, either unsorted or a sorted T cell fraction (not recorded which). The receptors derive from a male donor with ankylosing spondylitis or in good health (not recorded which).

This clonotype was seen ten or more times. This sequence joins TRBV12-3 or TRBV12-4 and TRBJ1-2; the D gene is possibly TRBD1 (5 bases). Trimming cost V 3 bases and J 4 bases, with 12 bases left between them. This CDR3 has 14 residues. CDR3 loop: CASSLGGFGYGYTF. The CDR3 bases are TGTGCCAGCAGTTTGGGGGGGTTTGGCTATGGCTACACCTTC.

This clonotype came up many times. The gene calls are TRBV20-1 and TRBJ2-3, with no clear D. Germline V gives CDR1 DFQATT, CDR2 SNEGSKA (reference sequence). This CDR3 comprises 13 residues. Between the trimmed V and J ends, which lost 0 bases and 3 bases, there was a span of 7 bases. Written as DNA, the CDR3 is TGCAGTGCTAGAGATCTCTCTACAGATACGCAGTATTTT. Protein sequence: CSARDLSTDTQYF.

This clonotype was counted many times. V and J are TRBV4-3 and TRBJ2-5, with TRBD2 matching over 10 bases. CDR3 length: 18 amino acids. The germline V gene has CDR1 LGHNA and CDR2 YSLEER. The V segment lost 0 bases and the J segment 5 bases; nucleotides outside the gene matches: 12. The CDR3 DNA reads as TGCGCCAGCAGCCAAGAGTTCCCTAGCGGGAGTTCTTGGGAGACCCAGTACTTC. This gives the protein CASSQEFPSGSSWETQYF.

This clonotype was found many times. The rearrangement joins TRBV5-8 to TRBJ1-1; no firm D call. The CDR3 extends over 13 amino acids. V shed 0 bases and J shed 11 bases, with 14 bases lying between them. Germline V gives CDR1 SGHTS, CDR2 YDEGEE. CDR3 bases: TGTGCCAGCAGCTTGGCCGAGGGTTGGGAGGCTTTCTTT. It is translated as CASSLAEGWEAFF.

In its sample, this clonotype was seen many times. The chain recombines TRBV24-1 with TRBJ2-5; no reliable D call. Germline V gene lookup returns CDR1 KGHDR and CDR2 SFDVKD. The CDR3 spans 13 residues. The V gene lost 5 bases and the J gene lost 5 bases, with 11 bases spanning the gap. The CDR3 loop reads CATSGPGSETQYF. As DNA, the CDR3 is TGTGCCACCAGTGGACCGGGCTCGGAGACCCAGTACTTC.